The 8 T cell receptor beta chains reported below all come from one sample, sequenced in a study of cytotoxic CD8 clonotypes in ibrutinib-treated CLL listed by TCRdb under 2021. Libraries were built with the immunoSEQ multiplex PCR assay. Sourced from immuneACCESS, this table was stored by TCRdb with only in-frame sequences that have V and J called. A share of the clones is absent; for the studies checked, an unresolved V gene accounts for under half, and the remainder has no known explanation. The sample table holds tens of thousands of clones, of which roughly 60% were seen once. The ten biggest clones cover around 15% of the sample. The sample was PBMCs, taken before ibrutinib treatment. The receptor source for this set is a human donor with chronic lymphocytic leukemia.

The count of this clone is one. This rearrangement joins TRBV4-1 to TRBJ1-1; D may be TRBD1 (6 bases). The V gene lost 1 base and the J gene lost 4 bases, with 13 bases spanning the gap. This CDR3 has 15 residues. CDR1 and CDR2 from the germline V gene are MGHRA and YSYEKL. The CDR3 protein is CASSQVSGAVTEAFF. Written as DNA, the CDR3 is TGCGCCAGCAGCCAAGTGTCAGGGGCGGTCACTGAAGCTTTCTTT.

The chain employs TRBV7-9 and TRBJ2-7; 9 bases match TRBD1. V lost 5 bases and J lost 7; bases outside the gene matches: 12. Germline CDR1 and CDR2: SEHNR and FQNEAQ (reference sequence). The CDR3 spans 15 residues. CDR3 nucleotide sequence: TGTGCCAGCAGCCGTTACACAGGGGGCGCGGGGGAGCAGTACTTC. Translated: CASSRYTGGAGEQYF.

The chain has TRBV11-2 and TRBJ2-2, with TRBD2 as a possible D gene (5 bases). V was trimmed by 1 base and J by 4 bases, leaving 10 bases between them. The CDR3 is made up of 15 amino acids. The V gene's germline CDR1 is SGHAT and CDR2 FQNNGV. Here the CDR3 DNA reads TGTGCCAGCAGCTTAGGCGGGTACGGCACCGGGGAGCTGTTTTTT. It specifies CASSLGGYGTGELFF.

This clone was observed a handful of times. The chain recombines TRBV7-2 with TRBJ1-2; D not resolved. CDR1 SGHTA and CDR2 FQGNSA come from the germline V gene. V was shortened by 5 bases and J by 3 bases, with 7 bases between the two germline ends. The CDR3 spans 12 residues. The CDR3 region is CASSPTHYGYTF. The CDR3 bases are TGTGCCAGCAGCCCTACCCACTATGGCTACACCTTC.

This clone was found once. V gene TRBV7-6 combines with J gene TRBJ2-1; D call uncertain. Trimming stripped 0 bases from V and 7 bases from J, with 16 bases between. The CDR3 consists of 16 residues. Per the germline V gene, CDR1 is SGHVS and CDR2 is FNYEAQ. The CDR3 here is CASSLAVMANPNEQFF. The CDR3 DNA follows: TGTGCCAGCAGCTTAGCGGTCATGGCCAATCCTAATGAGCAGTTCTTC.

The chain has TRBV11-1 and TRBJ2-7; 7 positions agree with TRBD2. J was trimmed by 3 bases and V by 1 base; bases with no gene match: 3. Germline CDR1 and CDR2: SGHAT and FQDESV (reference sequence). The CDR3 spans 14 residues. CDR3 sequence (DNA): TGTGCCAGCAGCTTAGGGTCTAGCGGCTACGAGCAGTACTTC. Protein sequence: CASSLGSSGYEQYF.

The rearrangement joins TRBV10-3 to TRBJ2-3; 7 bases agree with TRBD1. V trimming: 5 bases; J trimming: 0 bases; junction bases outside the gene matches: 8. The germline CDR1 and CDR2 sequences are ENHRY and SYGVKD. This CDR3 is built from 16 residues. The CDR3 sequence: CAISPESGQSTDTQYF. The CDR3 DNA reads TGTGCCATCAGTCCGGAATCGGGACAGAGCACAGATACGCAGTATTTT.

The V call is TRBV5-6, the J call TRBJ2-1; TRBD2 matches at 8 bases. The germline CDR1 and CDR2 sequences are SGHDT and YYEEEE. This CDR3 contains 16 residues. V was clipped by 0 bases and J by 3 bases; unmatched bases: 5. CDR3 in DNA: TGTGCCAGCAGCTTGGGGGGGACTAGAAACTACAATGAGCAGTTCTTC. Encoded protein: CASSLGGTRNYNEQFF.